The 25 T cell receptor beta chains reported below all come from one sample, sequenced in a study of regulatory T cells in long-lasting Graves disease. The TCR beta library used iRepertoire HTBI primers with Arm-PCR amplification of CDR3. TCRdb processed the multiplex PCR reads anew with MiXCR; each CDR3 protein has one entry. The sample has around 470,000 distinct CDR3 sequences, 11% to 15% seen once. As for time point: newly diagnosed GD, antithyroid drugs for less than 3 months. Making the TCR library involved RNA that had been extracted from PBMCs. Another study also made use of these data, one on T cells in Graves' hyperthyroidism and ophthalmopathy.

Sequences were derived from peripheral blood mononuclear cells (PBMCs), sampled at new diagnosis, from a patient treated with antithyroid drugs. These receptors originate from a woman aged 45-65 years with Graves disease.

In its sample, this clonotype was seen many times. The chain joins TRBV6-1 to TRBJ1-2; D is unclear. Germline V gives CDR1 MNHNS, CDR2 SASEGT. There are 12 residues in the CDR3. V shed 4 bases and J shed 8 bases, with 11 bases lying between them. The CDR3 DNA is TGTGCCAGCAGTGCGCATTTGGAAGGCTACACCTTC. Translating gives CASSAHLEGYTF.

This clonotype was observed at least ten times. The CDR3 DNA reads TGTGCCAGCAGTTACCTCGGACAGGACTACGAGCAGTACTTC. This codes for CASSYLGQDYEQYF. V is TRBV6-5 and J is TRBJ2-7; TRBD1 agrees at 7 bases. Germline CDR1 reads MNHEY; CDR2 reads SVGAGI. J lost 3 bases, V lost 2 bases, and 4 bases had no gene match. CDR3 length equals 14 residues.

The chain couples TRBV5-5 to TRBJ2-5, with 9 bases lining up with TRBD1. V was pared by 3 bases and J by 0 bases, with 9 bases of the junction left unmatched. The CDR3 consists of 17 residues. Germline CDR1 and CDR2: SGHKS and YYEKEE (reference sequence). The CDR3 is CASSSDRGSGYQETQYF. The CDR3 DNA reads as TGTGCCAGCAGCTCGGACAGGGGCTCAGGGTACCAAGAGACCCAGTACTTC.

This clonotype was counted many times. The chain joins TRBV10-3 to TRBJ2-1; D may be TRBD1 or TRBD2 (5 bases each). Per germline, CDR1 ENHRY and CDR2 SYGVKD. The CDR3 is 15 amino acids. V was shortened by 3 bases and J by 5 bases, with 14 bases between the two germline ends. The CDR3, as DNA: TGTGCCATCAGTGACAATAGGGACCCAGACAATGAGCAGTTCTTC. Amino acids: CAISDNRDPDNEQFF.

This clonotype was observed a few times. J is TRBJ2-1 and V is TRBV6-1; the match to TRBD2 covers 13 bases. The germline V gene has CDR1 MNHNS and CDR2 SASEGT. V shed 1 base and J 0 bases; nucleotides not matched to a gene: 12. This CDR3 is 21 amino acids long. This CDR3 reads CASSEESWGLAGRRSYNEQFF. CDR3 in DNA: TGTGCCAGCAGTGAAGAGTCCTGGGGACTAGCGGGGCGCCGCTCCTACAATGAGCAGTTCTTC.

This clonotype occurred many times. CDR3: CASSLYLAGVGNIQYF. The CDR3 DNA follows: TGTGCCAGCAGTTTATACCTAGCGGGAGTGGGAAACATTCAGTACTTC. This chain links TRBV28 with TRBJ2-4, with TRBD2 identical over 10 bases. The CDR3 is 16 amino acids. CDR1 is MDHEN, CDR2 SYDVKM, per germline. The junction had 6 bases not matched to a gene; V was cut back by 1 base and J by 6 bases.

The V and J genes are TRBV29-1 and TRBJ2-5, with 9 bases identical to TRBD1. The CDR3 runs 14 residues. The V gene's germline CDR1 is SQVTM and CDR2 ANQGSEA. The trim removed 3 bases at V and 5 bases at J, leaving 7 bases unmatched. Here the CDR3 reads CSVDATGGSETQYF. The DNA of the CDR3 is TGCAGCGTTGACGCGACAGGGGGTTCGGAGACCCAGTACTTC.

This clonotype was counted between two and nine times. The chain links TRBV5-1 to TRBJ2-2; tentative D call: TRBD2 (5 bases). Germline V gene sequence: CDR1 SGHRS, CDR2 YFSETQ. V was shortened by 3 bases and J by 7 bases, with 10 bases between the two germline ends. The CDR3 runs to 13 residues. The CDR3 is CASSSLGVGELFF. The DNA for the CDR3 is TGCGCCAGCAGCTCCCTCGGGGTCGGGGAGCTGTTTTTT.

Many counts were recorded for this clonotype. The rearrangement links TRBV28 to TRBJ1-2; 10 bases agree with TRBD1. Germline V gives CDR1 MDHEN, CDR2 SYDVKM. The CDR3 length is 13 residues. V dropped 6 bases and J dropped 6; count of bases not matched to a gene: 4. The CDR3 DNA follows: TGTGCCAGCAGGTCGACAGGGGGCGATGGCTACACCTTC. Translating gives CASRSTGGDGYTF.

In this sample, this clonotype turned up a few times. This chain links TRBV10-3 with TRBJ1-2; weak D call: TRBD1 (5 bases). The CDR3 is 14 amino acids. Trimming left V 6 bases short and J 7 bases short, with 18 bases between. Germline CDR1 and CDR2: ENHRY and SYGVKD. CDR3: CAIRGEGSTPGYTF. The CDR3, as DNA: TGTGCCATCAGGGGGGAGGGGTCCACACCTGGCTACACCTTC.

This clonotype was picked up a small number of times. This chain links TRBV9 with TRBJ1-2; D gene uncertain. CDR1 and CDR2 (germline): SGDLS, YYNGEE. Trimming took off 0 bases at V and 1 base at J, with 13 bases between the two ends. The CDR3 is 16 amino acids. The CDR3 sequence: CASSVADFTDNYGYTF. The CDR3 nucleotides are TGTGCCAGCAGCGTAGCCGACTTCACGGATAACTATGGCTACACCTTC.

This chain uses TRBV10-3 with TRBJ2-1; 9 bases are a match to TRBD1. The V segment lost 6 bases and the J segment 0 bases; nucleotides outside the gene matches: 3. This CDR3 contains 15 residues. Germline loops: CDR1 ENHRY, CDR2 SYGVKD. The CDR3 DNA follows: TGTGCCATCAGGAGGACAGGGGCCTCCTACAATGAGCAGTTCTTC. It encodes CAIRRTGASYNEQFF.

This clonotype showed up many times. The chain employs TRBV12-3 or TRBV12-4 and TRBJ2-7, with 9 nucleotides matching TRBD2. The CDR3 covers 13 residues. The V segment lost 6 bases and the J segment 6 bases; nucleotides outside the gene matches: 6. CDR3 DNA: TGTGCCAGCAGAGGAGCGGGAGGTTTCGAGCAGTACTTC. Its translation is CASRGAGGFEQYF.

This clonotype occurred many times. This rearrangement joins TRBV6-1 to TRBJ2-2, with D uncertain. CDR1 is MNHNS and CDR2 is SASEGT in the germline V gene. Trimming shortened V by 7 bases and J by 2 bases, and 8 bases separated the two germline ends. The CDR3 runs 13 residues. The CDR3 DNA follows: TGTGCCAGCAAAGATAGCAACACCGGGGAGCTGTTTTTT. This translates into CASKDSNTGELFF.

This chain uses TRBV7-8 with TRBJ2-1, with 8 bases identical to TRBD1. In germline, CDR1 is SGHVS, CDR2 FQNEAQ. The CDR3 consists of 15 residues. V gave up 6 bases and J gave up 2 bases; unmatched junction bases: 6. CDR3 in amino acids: CASSYGQGPYNEQFF. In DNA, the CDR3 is TGTGCCAGCAGTTACGGACAGGGACCCTACAATGAGCAGTTCTTC.

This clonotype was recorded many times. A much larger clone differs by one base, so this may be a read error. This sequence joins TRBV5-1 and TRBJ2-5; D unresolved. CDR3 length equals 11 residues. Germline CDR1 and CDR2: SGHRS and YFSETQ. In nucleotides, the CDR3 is TGTGCCAGCAGCCAACAAGAGACCCAGTACTTC. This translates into CASSQQETQYF.

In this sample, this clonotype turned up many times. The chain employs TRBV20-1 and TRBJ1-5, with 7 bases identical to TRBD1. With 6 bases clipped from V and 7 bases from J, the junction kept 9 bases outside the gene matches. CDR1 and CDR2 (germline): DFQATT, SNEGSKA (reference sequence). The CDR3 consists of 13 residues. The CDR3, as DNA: TGCAGTGCGCATCCGGGACAGTCACAGCCCCAGCATTTT. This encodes CSAHPGQSQPQHF.

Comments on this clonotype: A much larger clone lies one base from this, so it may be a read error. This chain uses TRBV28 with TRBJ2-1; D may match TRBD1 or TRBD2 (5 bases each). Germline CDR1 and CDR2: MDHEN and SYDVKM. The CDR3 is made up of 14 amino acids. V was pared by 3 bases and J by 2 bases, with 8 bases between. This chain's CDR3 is CASSFQGAYNEQFF. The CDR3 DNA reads TGTGCCAGCAGTTTTCAGGGAGCCTACAATGAGCAGTTCTTC.

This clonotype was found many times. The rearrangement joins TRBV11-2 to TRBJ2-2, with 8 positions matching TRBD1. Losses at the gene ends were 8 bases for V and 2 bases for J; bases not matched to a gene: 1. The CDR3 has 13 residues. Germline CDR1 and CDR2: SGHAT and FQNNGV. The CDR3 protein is CASGQGNTGELFF. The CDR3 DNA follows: TGTGCCAGCGGACAGGGAAACACCGGGGAGCTGTTTTTT.

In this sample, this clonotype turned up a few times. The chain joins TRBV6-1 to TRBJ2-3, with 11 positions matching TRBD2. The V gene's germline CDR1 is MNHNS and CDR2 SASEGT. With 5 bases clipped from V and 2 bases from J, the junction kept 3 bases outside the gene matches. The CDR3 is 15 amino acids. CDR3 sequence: CASSRTSGYTDTQYF. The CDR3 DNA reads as TGTGCCAGCAGTCGGACTAGCGGGTACACAGATACGCAGTATTTT.

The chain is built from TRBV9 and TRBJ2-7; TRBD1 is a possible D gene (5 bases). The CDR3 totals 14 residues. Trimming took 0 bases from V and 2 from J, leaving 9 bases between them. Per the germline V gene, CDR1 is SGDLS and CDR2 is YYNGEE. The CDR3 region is CASSVGVGAYEQYF. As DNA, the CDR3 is TGTGCCAGCAGCGTAGGGGTAGGGGCCTACGAGCAGTACTTC.

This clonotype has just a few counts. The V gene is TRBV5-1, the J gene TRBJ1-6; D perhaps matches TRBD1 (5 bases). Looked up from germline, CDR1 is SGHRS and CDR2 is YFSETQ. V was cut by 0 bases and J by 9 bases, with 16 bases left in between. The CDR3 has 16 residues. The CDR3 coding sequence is TGCGCCAGCAGCTTGGAGTGGGGGAGGTTAGGTTCACCCCTCCACTTT. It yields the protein CASSLEWGRLGSPLHF.

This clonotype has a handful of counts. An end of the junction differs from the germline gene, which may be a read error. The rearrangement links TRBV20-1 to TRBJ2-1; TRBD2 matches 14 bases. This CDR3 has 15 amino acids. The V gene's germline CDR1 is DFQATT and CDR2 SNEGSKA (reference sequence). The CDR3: CSAGGTSGSYNELFF. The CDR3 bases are TGCAGTGCTGGAGGGACTAGCGGGAGCTACAATGAGCTGTTCTTC.

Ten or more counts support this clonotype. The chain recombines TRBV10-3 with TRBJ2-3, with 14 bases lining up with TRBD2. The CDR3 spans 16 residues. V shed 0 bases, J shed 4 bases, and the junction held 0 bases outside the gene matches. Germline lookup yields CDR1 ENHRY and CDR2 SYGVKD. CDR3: CAISESTSGRADTQYF. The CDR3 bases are TGTGCCATCAGTGAGTCGACTAGCGGGAGGGCAGATACGCAGTATTTT.

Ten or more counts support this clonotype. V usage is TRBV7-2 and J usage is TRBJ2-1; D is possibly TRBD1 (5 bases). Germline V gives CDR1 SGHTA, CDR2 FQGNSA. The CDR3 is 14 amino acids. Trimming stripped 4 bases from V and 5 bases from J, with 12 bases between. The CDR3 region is CASSWPTVHNEQFF. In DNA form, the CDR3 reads TGTGCCAGCAGCTGGCCGACAGTCCACAATGAGCAGTTCTTC.